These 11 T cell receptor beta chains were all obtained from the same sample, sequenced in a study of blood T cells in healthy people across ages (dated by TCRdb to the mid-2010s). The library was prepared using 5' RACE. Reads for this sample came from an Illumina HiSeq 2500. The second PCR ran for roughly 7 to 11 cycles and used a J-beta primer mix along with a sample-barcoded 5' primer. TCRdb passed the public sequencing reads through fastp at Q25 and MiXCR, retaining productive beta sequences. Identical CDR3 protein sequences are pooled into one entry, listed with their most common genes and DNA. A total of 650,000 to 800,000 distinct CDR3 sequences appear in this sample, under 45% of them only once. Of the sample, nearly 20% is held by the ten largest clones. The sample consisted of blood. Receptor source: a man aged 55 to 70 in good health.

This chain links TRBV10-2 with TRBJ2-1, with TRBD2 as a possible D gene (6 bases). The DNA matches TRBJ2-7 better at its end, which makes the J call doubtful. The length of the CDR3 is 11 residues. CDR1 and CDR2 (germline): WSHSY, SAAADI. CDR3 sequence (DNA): TGCGCCAGCAAGTTGGGGGGCGAGCAGTACTTC. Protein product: CASKLGGEQYF.

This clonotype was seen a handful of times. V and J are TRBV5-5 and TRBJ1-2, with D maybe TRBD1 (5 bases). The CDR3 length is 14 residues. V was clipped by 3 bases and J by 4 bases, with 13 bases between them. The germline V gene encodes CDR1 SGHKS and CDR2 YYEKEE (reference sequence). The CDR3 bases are TGTGCCAGCAGCTCCGCTCGGGACGTCTATGGCTACACCTTC. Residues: CASSSARDVYGYTF.

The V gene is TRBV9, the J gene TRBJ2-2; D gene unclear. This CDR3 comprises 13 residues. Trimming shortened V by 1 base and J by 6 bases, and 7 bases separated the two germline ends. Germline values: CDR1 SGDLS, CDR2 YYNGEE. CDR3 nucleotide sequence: TGTGCCAGCAGCGTATCGGACGCCGGGGAGCTGTTTTTT. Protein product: CASSVSDAGELFF.

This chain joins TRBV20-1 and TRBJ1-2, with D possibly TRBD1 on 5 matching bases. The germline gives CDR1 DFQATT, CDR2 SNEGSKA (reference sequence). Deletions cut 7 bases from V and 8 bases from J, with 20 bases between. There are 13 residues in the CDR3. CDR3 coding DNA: TGCAGTGACCATGGCGGGGGTTTCGGCGGCTACACCTTC. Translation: CSDHGGGFGGYTF.

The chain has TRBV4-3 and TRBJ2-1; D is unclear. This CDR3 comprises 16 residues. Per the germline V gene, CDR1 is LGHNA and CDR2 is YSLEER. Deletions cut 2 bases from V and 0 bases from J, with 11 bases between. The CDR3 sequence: CASSQSSRSSYNEQFF. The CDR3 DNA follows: TGCGCCAGCAGCCAATCCAGTCGATCCTCCTACAATGAGCAGTTCTTC.

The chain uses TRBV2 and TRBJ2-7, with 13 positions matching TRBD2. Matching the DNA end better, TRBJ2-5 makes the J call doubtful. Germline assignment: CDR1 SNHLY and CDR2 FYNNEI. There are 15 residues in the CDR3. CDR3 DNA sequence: TGTGCCAGCTGCCGACTAGCGGGGGGTGCCGAGACCCAGTACTTC. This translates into CASCRLAGGAETQYF.

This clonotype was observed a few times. The CDR3 DNA sequence: TGTGCCAGCAGCCTCCCGGGGGGGGATACGCAGTATTTT. Translated, it gives CASSLPGGDTQYF. The chain carries TRBV9 and TRBJ2-3; TRBD2 aligns across 8 bases. Germline CDR1 and CDR2: SGDLS and YYNGEE. This CDR3 is built from 13 residues. The V segment lost 4 bases and the J segment 6 bases; nucleotides outside the gene matches: 4.

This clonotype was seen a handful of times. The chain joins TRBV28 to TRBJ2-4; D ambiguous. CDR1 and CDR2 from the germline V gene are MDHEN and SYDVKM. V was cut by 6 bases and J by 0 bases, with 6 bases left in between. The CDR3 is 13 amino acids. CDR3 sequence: CASRDLAKNIQYF. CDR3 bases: TGTGCCAGCAGAGACCTAGCCAAAAACATTCAGTACTTC.

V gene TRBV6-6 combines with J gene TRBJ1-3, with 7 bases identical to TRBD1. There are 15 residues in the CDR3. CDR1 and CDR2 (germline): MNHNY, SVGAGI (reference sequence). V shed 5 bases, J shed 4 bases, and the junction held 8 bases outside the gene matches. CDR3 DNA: TGTGCCAGCAGTGCCCCCGACAGGGTGGGAAACACCATATATTTT. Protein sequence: CASSAPDRVGNTIYF.

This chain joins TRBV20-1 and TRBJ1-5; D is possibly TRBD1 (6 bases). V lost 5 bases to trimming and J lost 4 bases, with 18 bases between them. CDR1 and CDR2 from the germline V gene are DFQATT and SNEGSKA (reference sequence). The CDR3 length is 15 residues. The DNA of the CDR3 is TGCAGTGCTCGGCCTGGGGGGCTCAGTAATCAGCCCCAGCATTTT. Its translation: CSARPGGLSNQPQHF.

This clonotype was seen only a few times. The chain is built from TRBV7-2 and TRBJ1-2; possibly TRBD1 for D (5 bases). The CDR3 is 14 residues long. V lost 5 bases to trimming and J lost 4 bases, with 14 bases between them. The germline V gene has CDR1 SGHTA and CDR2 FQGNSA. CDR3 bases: TGTGCCAGCAGCCCTTTGGGGGGTAGCTATGGCTACACCTTC. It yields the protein CASSPLGGSYGYTF.